The rows below give T cell receptor beta chains drawn from one sample of a study of shared T cell receptors in the human thymus. Profiled with immunoSEQ multiplex PCR; TCRdb holds only in-frame clones, not every one. The table shows about 660,000 clones, with more than 75% occurring only once. These records were also assigned to another study, of human thymus T cells.

The sequenced sample consisted of thymocytes. The receptor source for this set is a boy less than two years old with a congenital heart defect. CDR3s include the opening cysteine and the closing phenylalanine or tryptophan. The D gene is left open where the match is weak. Clone size is shown for a subset of rows, as once, few, many or a class of expanded clone.

.	TRBD2	TRBJ2-5	TRBV29-1	TGCAGCGTTGAAGATCTCCGGACTAGCGATAAAGAGACCCAGTACTTC	CSVEDLRTSDKETQYF
.	.	TRBJ2-3	TRBV28	TGTGCCAGCAGCGACAGCCTAAGCACAGATACGCAGTATTTT	CASSDSLSTDTQYF
.	.	TRBJ2-7	TRBV5-1	TGCGCCAGCAGCCCAACTAGGGGGTTCTGGGAGCAGTACTTC	CASSPTRGFWEQYF
few	TRBD1	TRBJ1-2	TRBV19	TGTGCCAGTAGGGCCAGAGACAGGGGTAACTATGGCTACACCTTC	CASRARDRGNYGYTF
.	TRBD1	TRBJ2-7	TRBV27	TGTGCCAGCAGTTCGGGACAGGCAACCTCCTACGAGCAGTACTTC	CASSSGQATSYEQYF
.	TRBD1	TRBJ2-5	TRBV6-6	TGTGCCAGCAGTTACAATCGAACAGGGGTAGGGGAGACCCAGTACTTC	CASSYNRTGVGETQYF
.	.	TRBJ2-2	TRBV6-6	TGTGCCAGCAGTGTCTCCGGGGAGCTGTTTTTT	CASSVSGELFF
.	TRBD1	TRBJ2-4	TRBV2	TGTGCTACCCTTAGGGCAGGGGGCAAAAACATTCAGTACTTC	CATLRAGGKNIQYF
.	.	TRBJ1-2	TRBV9	TGTGCCAGCAGCGCCAGGCGCCAAAACTATGGCTACACCTTC	CASSARRQNYGYTF
.	.	TRBJ1-5	TRBV28	TGTGCCAGCAGTTTATTTGCGGGGGGGCCATGTAGCAATCAGCCCCAGCATTTT	CASSLFAGGPCSNQPQHF
.	.	TRBJ2-7	TRBV27	TGTGCCAGCAGTAACCGGGGGCAGGGGGAAGCCTACGAGCAGTACTTC	CASSNRGQGEAYEQYF
few	TRBD1	TRBJ1-1	TRBV4-3	TGCGCCAGCAGCCAAGATCTGTCGCAGGGGGCGTCATCGTGGACTGAAGCTTTCTTT	CASSQDLSQGASSWTEAFF
.	.	TRBJ1-6	TRBV11-2	TGTGCCAGCAGCCCGAACAGGGAGAGGGGCTCACCCCTCCACTTT	CASSPNRERGSPLHF
.	TRBD1	TRBJ1-4	TRBV15	TGTGCCACCAGCAGACCCGGGGACAGCGATGAAAAACTGTTTTTT	CATSRPGDSDEKLFF